This T cell receptor (beta chain) was documented in a study of blood T cell repertoires in COVID-19. About the study: In each case, the material was cDNA or gDNA derived from T cells, B-cell-depleted T cells, or PBMCs.

Germline CDR1 reads MDHEN; CDR2 reads SYDVKM. The CDR3 contains 15 residues. Trimming shortened V by 3 bases and J by 2 bases, and 10 bases separated the two germline ends. As handled by the study authors: Counts of nucleated cells, estimated from reference gene primer amplification, were obtained. Profiling relied on immunoSEQ multiplex PCR, and the TCRdb table lists in-frame clones only, not all of them. V and J calls and clone size are copied from that table; D and trimming were computed from the DNA. The sample has about 34,000 clones; around 77% are singletons. The gene calls are TRBV28 and TRBJ2-2; tentative D call: TRBD1 (5 bases). The sequence was obtained from a human donor in a cohort sampled during active COVID-19. The sequenced material came from peripheral blood. CDR3 nucleotide sequence: TGTGCCAGCAGTTTCCGGACACCTAACACCGGGGAGCTGTTTTTT. Translation gives CASSFRTPNTGELFF.